One TCR beta chain is described in this entry. The record originates from a study of shared clonotypes between healthy human individuals. The healthy adult donors were HIV-negative and reported no recent acute infections or vaccinations. Several immunoSEQ plates received, in even portions, the genomic DNA of each subset. The table came from immunoSEQ multiplex PCR; TCRdb's copy has only in-frame clones and leaves some out. The data show over 400,000 clones, with around 73% seen just once and about 12% held by the top ten. Deletions cut 0 bases from V and 0 bases from J, with 13 bases between. The germline V gene has CDR1 SGHRS and CDR2 YFSETQ. The CDR3 sequence is 16 residues long.

Sequences were obtained from PBMCs. V is TRBV5-1 and J is TRBJ2-7, with D maybe TRBD2 (5 bases). The receptor was derived from a woman between 40 and 55 years old in good health. Some clones in this sample may be carry-over from other donors' samples. The CDR3: CASSLGLASYSYEQYF. CDR3 DNA sequence: TGCGCCAGCAGCTTGGGGCTAGCCTCCTACTCCTACGAGCAGTACTTC.